The entry below gives a single TCR beta chain sequence along with its context. Its antigen is undetermined. The data were taken from a study of shared clonotypes between healthy human individuals. General observations from the study: Sequencing depth was predicted to influence how clonotypes are shared among donors.

CDR3 size: 15 residues. After removal of 2 bases from V and 11 bases from J, the junction contained 12 bases not matched to a gene. The germline CDR1 and CDR2 sequences are SGHTA and FQGNSA. Around 300 ng DNA, about 30,000 T cell genomes, went into unsorted PBMC replicate PCRs. Per the authors' pipeline: Sequence data from immunoSEQ were junction-only and lacked quality scores; consequently, filtering differed. Generated by immunoSEQ multiplex PCR, the TCRdb table keeps only in-frame clones and is missing some. V and J calls and clone size follow that table, whereas D and trimming were derived from the DNA. The repertoire holds about half a million clones, with about 84% as singletons.

The sequencing input was PBMCs. This clonotype was obtained from a woman aged 40 to 50 in good health. Some clones in this sample may be carry-over from other donors' samples. V is TRBV7-2 and J is TRBJ2-5; 9 nucleotides line up with TRBD2. The CDR3: CASSLFASGRWEQYF. The DNA of the CDR3 is TGTGCCAGCAGCTTATTTGCCAGCGGGAGGTGGGAGCAGTACTTC.